A selection of T cell receptor beta chains follows, all from one sample in a study of T cells after yellow fever vaccination. A single record per CDR3 protein comes from TCRdb applying MiXCR to the 5' RACE reads. The sample yields hundreds of thousands of distinct CDR3 sequences, less than 15% seen once. The sequencing here drew on PBMCs, taken on the day of the yellow fever booster vaccination. These receptors were collected from a man younger than 45 who received the YFV17D yellow fever vaccine. Both conserved end residues are trimmed from each CDR3.

j_call v_call cdr3_aa
TRBJ2-7 TRBV6-1 ASSPFSGSYYEQY
TRBJ1-4 TRBV7-9 ASSREGLNEKLF
TRBJ1-6 TRBV20-1 SARPVGDYNSPLH
TRBJ1-6 TRBV7-2 ASSLGESPLH
TRBJ2-5 TRBV18 ASSPRWGDQETQY
TRBJ2-5 TRBV27 ASSTWGVGETQY
TRBJ2-1 TRBV3-1 ASSQTRANNEQF
TRBJ2-7 TRBV20-1 SASGLAGGPGSEQY
TRBJ2-1 TRBV20-1 SAKDGGHNEQF
TRBJ1-4 TRBV3-1 ASSPGQGFFNEKLF
TRBJ1-3 TRBV15 ATSRGSGTALDGNTIY
TRBJ2-2 TRBV19 ASTPFQTRTGELF
TRBJ2-4 TRBV27 ASSSWTSGRDIQY
TRBJ2-3 TRBV20-1 SGGSDTQY
TRBJ2-7 TRBV12-3/TRBV12-4 ASSSHTGSEQY
TRBJ2-3 TRBV10-3 ATSLVPSDTQY
TRBJ2-4 TRBV12-3/TRBV12-4 ASSLRGQGAAKNIQY
TRBJ2-3 TRBV7-3 ASSLMASGPDTQY
TRBJ2-2 TRBV10-2 ASTPGVGTGELF
TRBJ1-4 TRBV19 ASSSRTANEKLF
TRBJ1-2 TRBV19 ASSIQTGYGYT
TRBJ1-5 TRBV7-2 ASSYTNSNQPQH
TRBJ2-2 TRBV3-1 ASSPQEVGASNTGELF
TRBJ2-7 TRBV14 ASSQAEGPKFYEQY
TRBJ2-1 TRBV7-2 ASSPLGFSNEQF
TRBJ2-7 TRBV11-2 ASSRSSRLAVYEQY
TRBJ2-7 TRBV3-1 ASSQGRAGPLGH
TRBJ2-3 TRBV28 ASSLLAGGGTDTQY
TRBJ2-1 TRBV12-3/TRBV12-4 ASSSATSPQF